The 29 T cell receptor beta chains in this list originate from one sample, sequenced in a study of T cell responses to AZD1222 COVID-19 vaccine. The data were produced by immunoSEQ multiplex PCR, yet TCRdb's version contains in-frame clones alone and is incomplete. The data hold 150,000 to 200,000 clones, with around 88% observed a single time. The source was peripheral blood, collected on day 0 of AZD1222 vaccination. These receptors were taken from an adult in good health.

The rearrangement joins TRBV4-1 to TRBJ1-5; perhaps TRBD1 as D (6 bases). V was trimmed by 0 bases and J by 4 bases, leaving 10 bases between them. Germline V gene data show CDR1 as MGHRA and CDR2 as YSYEKL. The CDR3 is 15 residues long. The DNA of the CDR3 is TGCGCCAGCAGCCAAGAGGGGGCAGATAATCAGCCCCAGCATTTT. Its translation is CASSQEGADNQPQHF.

V gene TRBV6-4 combines with J gene TRBJ2-3; maybe TRBD2 (5 bases). The V end was cut by 4 bases, the J end by 1 base, with 6 bases between. The germline CDR1 and CDR2 sequences are MRHNA and SNTAGT. This CDR3 has 13 amino acids. The CDR3 sequence: CASSVSGTDTQYF. The CDR3 bases are TGTGCCAGCAGTGTTAGCGGCACAGATACGCAGTATTTT.

This clone was found once. The rearrangement uses TRBV6-5 and TRBJ1-6; a weak D match, TRBD1 (6 bases). There are 15 residues in the CDR3. The germline CDR1 and CDR2 sequences are MNHEY and SVGAGI. V gave up 6 bases and J gave up 10 bases, with 19 bases separating them. The DNA of the CDR3 is TGTGCCAGCAGACTTGATACAGGGTTAAACTCACCCCTCCACTTT. This encodes CASRLDTGLNSPLHF.

This clone was counted once. The chain joins TRBV6-5 to TRBJ1-3, with a possible D match to TRBD1 (5 bases). The CDR3 covers 13 residues. V lost 4 bases and J lost 11, with 15 bases in between. Per the germline V gene, CDR1 is MNHEY and CDR2 is SVGAGI. DNA of the CDR3: TGTGCCAGCAGTTCCGGGACGGAAGGGGCCATATATTTT. Translated, it gives CASSSGTEGAIYF.

The chain couples TRBV7-2 to TRBJ2-7; a weak D match, TRBD1 (7 bases). CDR3 length: 15 amino acids. CDR1 and CDR2 (germline): SGHTA, FQGNSA. V lost 3 bases, J lost 3 bases, and 15 bases lay in between. CDR3 nucleotides: TGTGCCAGCAGCTTGGAGGGGGCGATTAGCTACGAGCAGTACTTC. It encodes CASSLEGAISYEQYF.

This chain joins TRBV19 and TRBJ1-1, with D possibly matching TRBD1 (6 bases). Per the germline V gene, CDR1 is LNHDA and CDR2 is SQIVND (reference sequence). The V end lost 5 bases, the J end lost 1 base, and 11 bases lay between the germline ends. The CDR3 is 14 residues long. As DNA, the CDR3 is TGTGCCAGTAGTTTACAGGGAGAGAACACTGAAGCTTTCTTT. This encodes CASSLQGENTEAFF.

The rearrangement joins TRBV21-1 to TRBJ1-2. TRBV21-1 is recorded as a pseudogene. This CDR3 has 12 residues. Written as DNA, the CDR3 is TGTGCCAGCAGCAATAGTTATTTGATAAGGGCCTTC. This encodes CASSNSYLIRAF.

This clone is a singleton in its sample. V is TRBV5-1 and J is TRBJ2-3; 11 positions agree with TRBD2. The CDR3 covers 16 residues. The germline gives CDR1 SGHRS, CDR2 YFSETQ. Trimming cost V 4 bases and J 1 base; bases outside gene matches: 5. The CDR3 region is CASSLSLAGGTDTQYF. For the CDR3, the DNA is TGCGCCAGCAGCCTATCACTAGCGGGGGGCACAGATACGCAGTATTTT.

The chain recombines TRBV7-2 with TRBJ1-1; D not certain. The CDR3 is made up of 15 amino acids. CDR1 is SGHTA, CDR2 FQGNSA, per germline. V lost 1 base and J 0 bases, leaving 9 bases between the germline ends. The DNA of the CDR3 is TGTGCCAGCAGCTTAGTCACAAAGATGAACACTGAAGCTTTCTTT. It encodes CASSLVTKMNTEAFF.

J is TRBJ1-1 and V is TRBV18; maybe TRBD1 (6 bases). CDR1 and CDR2 from the germline V gene are KGHSH and LQKENI. Trimming cost V 0 bases and J 4 bases, with 9 bases left between them. There are 14 residues in the CDR3. CDR3 DNA sequence: TGTGCCAGCTCACCACCGGAAGGGGGCACTGAAGCTTTCTTT. It translates to CASSPPEGGTEAFF.

The gene calls are TRBV21-1 and TRBJ1-1; TRBD1 was called by the table and not checked on the DNA. TRBV21-1 has pseudogene status. The CDR3 length is 16 residues. DNA of the CDR3: TGTGCCAGCAGCAAAGAGGGAAGGGGCTCGAACACTGAAGCTTTCTTT. Protein sequence: CASSKEGRGSNTEAFF.

The chain employs TRBV11-2 and TRBJ1-5; a weak D match, TRBD1 (6 bases). Trimming pared 1 base from V and 1 base from J, leaving 11 bases between. This CDR3 has 16 residues. Looked up from germline, CDR1 is SGHAT and CDR2 is FQNNGV. The CDR3 spells CASSLGGRGSNQPQHF. The CDR3 nucleotides are TGTGCCAGCAGCTTAGGGGGGCGCGGGAGCAATCAGCCCCAGCATTTT.

The chain couples TRBV11-2 to TRBJ1-2; 9 bases match TRBD1. The germline CDR1 and CDR2 sequences are SGHAT and FQNNGV. The CDR3 extends over 15 amino acids. Trimming took 1 base from V and 7 from J; bases not matched to a gene: 7. The CDR3 reads CASSLGPGQGAGYTF. The CDR3 bases are TGTGCCAGCAGCTTAGGGCCGGGACAGGGTGCTGGCTACACCTTC.

This chain links TRBV28 with TRBJ1-2; D call uncertain. The germline V and J ends were trimmed by 2 bases and 0 bases, with 10 bases remaining between them. Germline CDR1 is MDHEN and CDR2 is SYDVKM. The length of the CDR3 is 15 residues. CDR3 residues: CASSLRAASNYGYTF. The CDR3 DNA sequence: TGTGCCAGCAGTTTACGGGCAGCATCTAACTATGGCTACACCTTC.

The rearrangement links TRBV6-6 to TRBJ1-2; D is undetermined. In germline, CDR1 is MNHNY, CDR2 SVGAGI (reference sequence). The CDR3 extends over 12 amino acids. With 7 bases removed from V and 4 bases from J, the gap between germline ends came to 10 bases. Here the CDR3 reads CASTEAGYGYTF. DNA for the CDR3: TGTGCCAGCACCGAGGCGGGCTATGGCTACACCTTC.

CDR3 in amino acids: CASSNPGRGPPSNEQFF. In nucleotides, the CDR3 is TGTGCCAGCAGCAACCCCGGGCGGGGCCCTCCCAGCAATGAGCAGTTCTTC. J is TRBJ2-1 and V is TRBV7-9, with D perhaps matching TRBD2 (6 bases). Germline values: CDR1 SEHNR, CDR2 FQNEAQ (reference sequence). The CDR3 consists of 17 residues. Deletions cut 5 bases from V and 6 bases from J, with 23 bases between.

The chain has TRBV2 and TRBJ2-3; TRBD1 or TRBD2 may be the D gene (5 bases each). Trimming removed 6 bases from V and 4 bases from J, with 14 bases in between. CDR3 size: 14 residues. CDR1 and CDR2 from the germline V gene are SNHLY and FYNNEI. DNA for the CDR3: TGTGCCAGCAGACTCTCATTGGGGGCAGATACGCAGTATTTT. Translated, it gives CASRLSLGADTQYF.

The J gene is TRBJ1-6, the V gene TRBV7-9; 9 bases align to TRBD1. This CDR3 comprises 15 residues. Looked up from germline, CDR1 is SEHNR and CDR2 is FQNEAQ (reference sequence). The J segment lost 8 bases and the V segment lost 4 bases, leaving 6 bases of the junction unmatched. CDR3 DNA: TGTGCCAGCAGCTCACAGGGGGCAATGGATTCACCCCTCCACTTT. Translated, it gives CASSSQGAMDSPLHF.

V gene TRBV4-2 combines with J gene TRBJ1-2, with a possible D match to TRBD1 (5 bases). CDR3 length: 14 residues. Germline V lookup: CDR1 LGHNA, CDR2 YNFKEQ. The V and J ends lost 0 bases and 4 bases respectively, with 9 bases between them. CDR3 nucleotide sequence: TGTGCCAGCAGCCAAGATCTCGGGGCCTATGGCTACACCTTC. It yields the protein CASSQDLGAYGYTF.

This clone has more than one count but fewer than ten. The rearrangement uses TRBV25-1 and TRBJ2-7; D could derive from TRBD1 or TRBD2 (6 bases each). V lost 7 bases and J 4 bases, leaving 14 bases between the germline ends. CDR3 length: 13 amino acids. Germline lookup yields CDR1 MGHDK and CDR2 SYGVNS. This chain's CDR3 is CASTLGGPYEQYF. The CDR3 nucleotides read TGTGCCAGCACCCTGGGGGGCCCTTACGAGCAGTACTTC.

The V gene is TRBV18, the J gene TRBJ2-2; 10 bases are shared with TRBD1. The CDR3 has 15 amino acids. J lost 6 bases, V lost 1 base, and 2 bases had no gene match. Germline V gene data show CDR1 as KGHSH and CDR2 as LQKENI. CDR3: CASSPLGQGAGELFF. For the CDR3, the DNA is TGTGCCAGCTCACCACTAGGACAGGGGGCCGGGGAGCTGTTTTTT.

CDR3 residues: CASSHLAAETQYF. The CDR3 DNA follows: TGTGCCAGCAGCCACCTAGCGGCGGAGACCCAGTACTTC. J is TRBJ2-5 and V is TRBV3-1 (or the pseudogene TRBV3-2), with 7 positions matching TRBD2. This CDR3 has 13 amino acids. The V and J ends lost 3 bases and 5 bases, in that order; junction bases with no gene match: 3. Germline V gene data show CDR1 as LGHDT and CDR2 as YNNKEL (reference sequence).

The rearrangement joins TRBV7-9 to TRBJ2-2, with D maybe TRBD2 (7 bases). The germline CDR1 and CDR2 sequences are SEHNR and FQNEAQ (reference sequence). Deletions cut 5 bases from V and 5 bases from J, with 18 bases between. This CDR3 has 16 amino acids. The CDR3 loop is CASSPWGGARTGELFF. DNA of the CDR3: TGTGCCAGCAGCCCCTGGGGGGGGGCCCGTACCGGGGAGCTGTTTTTT.

The CDR3 reads CASSVGLVETQYF. CDR3 sequence (DNA): TGCGCCAGCAGCGTGGGACTAGTGGAGACCCAGTACTTC. The rearrangement joins TRBV5-1 to TRBJ2-5; 8 bases are a match to TRBD2. V was clipped by 4 bases and J by 5 bases; unmatched bases: 4. This CDR3 contains 13 residues. Germline V CDR1 and CDR2: SGHRS, YFSETQ.

The V gene is TRBV12-3 or TRBV12-4, the J gene TRBJ2-7; no firm D call. The CDR3 extends over 12 amino acids. Trimming removed 3 bases from V and 2 bases from J, with 5 bases in between. The CDR3 coding sequence is TGTGCCAGCAGTTTTATGGCCTACGAGCAGTACTTC. Protein: CASSFMAYEQYF.

This sequence joins TRBV5-6 and TRBJ2-3; D is ambiguous. Trimming took 3 bases from V and 0 from J, leaving 17 bases between them. Germline V gives CDR1 SGHDT, CDR2 YYEEEE. The CDR3 runs 17 residues. The DNA for the CDR3 is TGTGCCAGCAGCTACACCGGGTCCCGGCCGAGCACAGATACGCAGTATTTT. Translation gives CASSYTGSRPSTDTQYF.

This chain uses TRBV2 with TRBJ1-2; D is undetermined. Germline lookup yields CDR1 SNHLY and CDR2 FYNNEI. Trimming removed 10 bases from V and 4 bases from J, with 19 bases in between. This CDR3 comprises 14 residues. The CDR3 protein is CATGTRMDIYGYTF. The CDR3 DNA reads TGTGCCACCGGAACAAGGATGGATATCTATGGCTACACCTTC.

The rearrangement uses TRBV6-5 and TRBJ2-5, with 12 bases fitting TRBD2. Germline loops: CDR1 MNHEY, CDR2 SVGAGI. The CDR3 has 15 amino acids. The junction had 11 bases not matched to a gene; V was cut back by 8 bases and J by 7 bases. The CDR3 protein is CASPGLAGSMGTQYF. CDR3 sequence (DNA): TGTGCCAGCCCAGGACTAGCGGGGTCGATGGGGACCCAGTACTTC.

The chain is built from TRBV27 and TRBJ1-1, with D possibly matching TRBD1 (5 bases). Germline lookup yields CDR1 MNHEY and CDR2 SMNVEV (reference sequence). V lost 0 bases and J lost 4, with 6 bases in between. The CDR3 length is 13 residues. CDR3 sequence (DNA): TGTGCCAGCAGTTTATCGGGGGGCACTGAAGCTTTCTTT. As protein: CASSLSGGTEAFF.